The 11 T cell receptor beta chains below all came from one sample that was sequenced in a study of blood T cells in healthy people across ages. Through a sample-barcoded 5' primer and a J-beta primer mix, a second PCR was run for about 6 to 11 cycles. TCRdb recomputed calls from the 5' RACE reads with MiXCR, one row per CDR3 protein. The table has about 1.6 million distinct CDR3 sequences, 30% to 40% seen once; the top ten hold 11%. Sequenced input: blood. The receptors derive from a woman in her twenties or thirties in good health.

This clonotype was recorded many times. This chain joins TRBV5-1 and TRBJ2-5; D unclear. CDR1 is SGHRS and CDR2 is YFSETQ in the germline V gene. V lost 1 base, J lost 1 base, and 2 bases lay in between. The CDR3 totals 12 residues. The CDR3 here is CASSLPQETQYF. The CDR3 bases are TGCGCCAGCAGCTTGCCCCAAGAGACCCAGTACTTC.

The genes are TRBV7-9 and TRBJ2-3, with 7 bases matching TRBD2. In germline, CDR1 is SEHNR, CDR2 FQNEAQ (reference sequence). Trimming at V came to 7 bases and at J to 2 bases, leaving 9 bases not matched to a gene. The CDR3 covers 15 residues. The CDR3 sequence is CASTAGAGPTDTQYF. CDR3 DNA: TGTGCCAGCACGGCGGGAGCAGGTCCCACAGATACGCAGTATTTT.

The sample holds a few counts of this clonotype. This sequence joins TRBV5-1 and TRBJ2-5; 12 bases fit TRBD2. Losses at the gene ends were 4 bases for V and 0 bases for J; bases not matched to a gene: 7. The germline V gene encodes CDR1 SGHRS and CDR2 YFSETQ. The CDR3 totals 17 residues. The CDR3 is CASSTRWTSGDQETQYF. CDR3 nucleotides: TGCGCCAGCAGCACCCGTTGGACTAGCGGGGACCAAGAGACCCAGTACTTC.

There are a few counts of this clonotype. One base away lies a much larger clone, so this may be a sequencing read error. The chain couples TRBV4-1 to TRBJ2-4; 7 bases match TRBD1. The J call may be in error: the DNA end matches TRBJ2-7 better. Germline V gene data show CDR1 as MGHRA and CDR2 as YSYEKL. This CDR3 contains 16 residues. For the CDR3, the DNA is TGCGCCAGCAGCCATGGACAGGACAAAAACCCCTACGAGCAGTACTTC. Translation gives CASSHGQDKNPYEQYF.

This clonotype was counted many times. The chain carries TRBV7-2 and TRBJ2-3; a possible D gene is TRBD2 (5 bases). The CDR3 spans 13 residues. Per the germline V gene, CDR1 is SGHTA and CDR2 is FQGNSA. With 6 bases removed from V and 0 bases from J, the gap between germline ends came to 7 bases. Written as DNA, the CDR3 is TGTGCCAGCAGGCGGACTAGCACAGATACGCAGTATTTT. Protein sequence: CASRRTSTDTQYF.

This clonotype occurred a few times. CDR3 sequence (DNA): TGCAGTGCTCGCCAGGGGGGGGACAGCCCCTACAATGAGCAGTTCTTC. Amino acid sequence: CSARQGGDSPYNEQFF. The genes are TRBV20-1 and TRBJ2-1; perhaps D is TRBD1 or TRBD2 (7 bases each). There are 16 residues in the CDR3. Germline V gives CDR1 DFQATT, CDR2 SNEGSKA (reference sequence). Deletions cut 5 bases from V and 2 bases from J, with 19 bases between.

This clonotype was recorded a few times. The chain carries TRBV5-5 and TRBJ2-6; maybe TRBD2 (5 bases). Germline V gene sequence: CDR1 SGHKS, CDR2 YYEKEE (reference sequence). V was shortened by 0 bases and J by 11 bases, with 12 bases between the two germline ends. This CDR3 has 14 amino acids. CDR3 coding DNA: TGTGCCAGCAGCTTGGCCCCAGGACTGGACGTCCTGACTTTC. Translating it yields CASSLAPGLDVLTF.

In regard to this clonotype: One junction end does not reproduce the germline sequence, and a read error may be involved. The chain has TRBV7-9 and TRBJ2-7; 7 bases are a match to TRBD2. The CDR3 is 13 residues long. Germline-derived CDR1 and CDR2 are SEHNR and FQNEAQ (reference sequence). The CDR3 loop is CASASGISYERYF. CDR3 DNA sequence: TGTGCCAGCGCTAGCGGCATCTCCTACGAGCGGTACTTC.

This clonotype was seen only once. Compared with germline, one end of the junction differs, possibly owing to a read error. The CDR3 bases are TGCGTCAGCAGCCCGAACCAAGAGACCCAGTACTTC. This codes for CVSSPNQETQYF. This chain joins TRBV5-1 and TRBJ2-5, with D unclear. Looked up from germline, CDR1 is SGHRS and CDR2 is YFSETQ. The CDR3 runs to 12 residues.

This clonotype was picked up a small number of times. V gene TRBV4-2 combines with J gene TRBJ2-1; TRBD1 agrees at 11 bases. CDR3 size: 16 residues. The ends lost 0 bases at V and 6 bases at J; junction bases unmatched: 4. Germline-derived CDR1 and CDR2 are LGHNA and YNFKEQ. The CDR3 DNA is TGTGCCAGCAGCCAAGAGAGTGGGACAGGGGGCAATGAGCAGTTCTTC. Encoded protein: CASSQESGTGGNEQFF.

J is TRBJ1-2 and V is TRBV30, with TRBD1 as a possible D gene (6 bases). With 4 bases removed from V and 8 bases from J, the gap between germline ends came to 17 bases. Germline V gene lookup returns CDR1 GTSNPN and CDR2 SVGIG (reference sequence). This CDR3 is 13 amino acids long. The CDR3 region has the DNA TGTGCCTGGATCAACAGGGTTTCTTACGGCTACACCTTC. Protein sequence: CAWINRVSYGYTF.